The 26 T cell receptor beta chains in this list originate from one sample, sequenced in a study of untreated major depressive disorder. Clones were read by immunoSEQ multiplex PCR, and TCRdb kept only the in-frame ones, dropping some. This sample has about 25,000 clones, with around 93% found just once. General observations from the study: CD4+ T cells from depressed patients used TRBV05-01 (Vbeta 5.1) more often than controls.

These receptors' targets are unknown. Sequencing was done on a sample of CD4+ T cells from PBMCs. Receptors were obtained from a woman aged 25 to 39 with major depressive disorder.

The chain uses TRBV29-1 and TRBJ2-3; 8 bases line up with TRBD2. The length of the CDR3 is 14 residues. Germline CDR1 reads SQVTM; CDR2 reads ANQGSEA. Germline trimming cut 7 bases from V and 2 bases from J; bases unmatched to any gene: 8. The CDR3 DNA follows: TGCAGCGGGCTACGGGGGGGTGTCACAGATACGCAGTATTTT. It yields the protein CSGLRGGVTDTQYF.

The chain employs TRBV11-3 and TRBJ2-7, with D hard to call. The ends were cut back, 5 bases at V and 3 bases at J, with 11 bases in the middle. CDR1 is SGHNT, CDR2 YENEEA, per germline. This CDR3 is built from 13 residues. CDR3 loop: CASSIFTNYEQYF. Here the CDR3 DNA reads TGTGCCAGCAGCATATTTACCAACTACGAGCAGTACTTC.

This clone was recorded once. The chain employs TRBV2 and TRBJ2-2; D may be TRBD1 (5 bases). The V gene's germline CDR1 is SNHLY and CDR2 FYNNEI. The V and J ends lost 0 bases and 4 bases respectively, with 15 bases between them. The length of the CDR3 is 17 residues. CDR3 coding DNA: TGTGCCAGCAGTGAAGCGCTTATAGGACAATCCACCGGGGAGCTGTTTTTT. Its protein product is CASSEALIGQSTGELFF.

This rearrangement joins TRBV5-6 to TRBJ2-1; 8 nucleotides agree with TRBD2. Germline V gene lookup returns CDR1 SGHDT and CDR2 YYEEEE. The length of the CDR3 is 16 residues. With 4 bases clipped from V and 8 bases from J, the junction kept 14 bases outside the gene matches. The CDR3 bases are TGTGCCAGCAGCAAATACGAGCGGGAGCCCCGGGATGAGCAGTTCTTC. Residues: CASSKYEREPRDEQFF.

A word on this clone: The junction does not match germline at one end; this may be a read error. V is TRBV7-9 and J is TRBJ2-5; 9 bases agree with TRBD2. CDR3 length: 14 residues. CDR1 is SEHNR and CDR2 is FQNEAQ in the germline V gene (reference sequence). The CDR3 coding sequence is TGTGCCAGCAGCTTAGGCAACCCGGAGCGGGGGGCCGACTTC. It is translated as CASSLGNPERGADF.

Here the CDR3 reads CASSSGGAGRVTEAFF. CDR3 bases: TGTGCCAGCAGTTCGGGCGGGGCAGGGAGGGTCACTGAAGCTTTCTTT. The chain couples TRBV6-6 to TRBJ1-1; TRBD1 is a possible D gene (5 bases). V was shortened by 4 bases and J by 4 bases, with 19 bases between the two germline ends. CDR1 and CDR2 from the germline V gene are MNHNY and SVGAGI (reference sequence). The CDR3 extends over 16 amino acids.

The chain uses TRBV9 and TRBJ1-4; possible D gene TRBD1, 5 bases. This CDR3 has 15 residues. V was shortened by 4 bases and J by 7 bases, with 17 bases between the two germline ends. The germline gives CDR1 SGDLS, CDR2 YYNGEE. The chain's CDR3 is CASSLQGKWGEKLFF. The DNA of the CDR3 is TGTGCCAGCAGCTTGCAGGGAAAGTGGGGTGAAAAACTGTTTTTT. The variable domain in full, completed from reference TRBV9 and TRBJ1-4, reads DSGVTQTPKHLITATGQRVTLRCSPRSGDLSVYWYQQSLDQGLQFLIQYYNGEERAKGNILERFSAQQFPDLHSELNLSSLELGDSALYFCASSLQGKWGEKLFFGSGTQLSVL.

The chain is built from TRBV18 and TRBJ1-1, with TRBD1 as a possible D gene (6 bases). Germline values: CDR1 KGHSH, CDR2 LQKENI. Trimming took off 8 bases at V and 1 base at J, with 14 bases between the two ends. This CDR3 region has 14 residues. The CDR3 reads CASTPGQANTEAFF. The CDR3 region has the DNA TGTGCCAGCACCCCGGGACAAGCGAACACTGAAGCTTTCTTT.

The V and J genes are TRBV29-1 and TRBJ1-1; D perhaps matches TRBD1 (6 bases). The V and J ends lost 1 base and 4 bases respectively, with 13 bases between them. Germline V gene lookup returns CDR1 SQVTM and CDR2 ANQGSEA. This CDR3 is 14 amino acids long. The CDR3 region is CSVEGPGAGTEAFF. For the CDR3, the DNA is TGCAGCGTTGAAGGGCCAGGGGCCGGCACTGAAGCTTTCTTT.

The gene calls are TRBV6-5 and TRBJ2-7; D possibly corresponds to TRBD1 (6 bases). CDR1 is MNHEY, CDR2 SVGAGI, per germline. Trimming removed 6 bases from V and 3 bases from J, with 15 bases in between. The CDR3 runs 14 residues. The DNA of the CDR3 is TGTGCCAGCAGGGCCGGGACATTTCTCTACGAGCAGTACTTC. Its translation: CASRAGTFLYEQYF.

The chain carries TRBV6-6 and TRBJ2-4; D gene uncertain. Germline V gives CDR1 MNHNY, CDR2 SVGAGI (reference sequence). V dropped 3 bases and J dropped 0 bases, with 9 bases sitting between them. This CDR3 comprises 15 residues. The CDR3 DNA sequence: TGTGCCAGCAGTTATCTCACTCTAGCCAAAAACATTCAGTACTTC. Translating it yields CASSYLTLAKNIQYF.

This chain uses TRBV2 with TRBJ2-7, with 8 bases lining up with TRBD1. Trimming removed 7 bases from V and 0 bases from J; junction bases left unmatched: 5. The germline V gene has CDR1 SNHLY and CDR2 FYNNEI. The CDR3 consists of 14 residues. The DNA of the CDR3 is TGTGCCAGCATGGAGGACAGGGACTCCTACGAGCAGTACTTC. Its translation is CASMEDRDSYEQYF.

The rearrangement uses TRBV28 and TRBJ2-1, with D possibly matching TRBD1 (7 bases). This CDR3 region has 12 residues. Germline CDR1 is MDHEN and CDR2 is SYDVKM. The V end was cut by 6 bases, the J end by 12 bases, with 15 bases between. The CDR3: CASSLLQGGQFF. Written as DNA, the CDR3 is TGTGCCAGCAGCCTTCTTCAGGGGGGGCAGTTCTTC.

This sequence joins TRBV7-9 and TRBJ2-5; D uncertain. Trimming took 0 bases from V and 4 from J, leaving 9 bases between them. Per germline, CDR1 SEHNR and CDR2 FQNEAQ (reference sequence). This CDR3 spans 14 amino acids. CDR3 in DNA: TGTGCCAGCAGCTTAGCAAGGAAAGCAGAGACCCAGTACTTC. Translation: CASSLARKAETQYF.

This clone was observed once. The rearrangement joins TRBV19 to TRBJ2-7; maybe TRBD1 (5 bases). CDR1 and CDR2 from the germline V gene are LNHDA and SQIVND (reference sequence). Trimming removed 6 bases from V and 2 bases from J, with 11 bases in between. The CDR3 runs 13 residues. The CDR3 is CASSLQVTYEQYF. The CDR3 DNA reads TGTGCCAGTAGCCTACAGGTAACCTACGAGCAGTACTTC.

The genes are TRBV6-5 and TRBJ1-1; D uncertain. CDR3 size: 13 residues. Germline lookup yields CDR1 MNHEY and CDR2 SVGAGI. Trimming removed 7 bases from V and 5 bases from J, with 14 bases in between. The CDR3 sequence is CASIRPGGTEAFF. Written as DNA, the CDR3 is TGTGCCAGCATTCGCCCGGGTGGGACTGAAGCTTTCTTT.

V gene TRBV9 combines with J gene TRBJ2-1; tentatively, D is TRBD2 (5 bases). The germline V gene encodes CDR1 SGDLS and CDR2 YYNGEE. Trimming shortened V by 4 bases and J by 4 bases, and 9 bases separated the two germline ends. The CDR3 covers 13 residues. In nucleotides, the CDR3 is TGTGCCAGCAGCCCGGGGAAATACAATGAGCAGTTCTTC. Translated: CASSPGKYNEQFF. Filled out from reference TRBV9 and TRBJ2-1, the complete variable domain reads DSGVTQTPKHLITATGQRVTLRCSPRSGDLSVYWYQQSLDQGLQFLIQYYNGEERAKGNILERFSAQQFPDLHSELNLSSLELGDSALYFCASSPGKYNEQFFGPGTRLTVL.

The chain recombines TRBV28 with TRBJ1-2; 7 bases are shared with TRBD1. The CDR3 consists of 14 residues. The junction had 6 bases not matched to a gene; V was cut back by 6 bases and J by 2 bases. Germline V gene lookup returns CDR1 MDHEN and CDR2 SYDVKM. As DNA, the CDR3 is TGTGCCAGCAGCCCTGGGGACAGAAACTATGGCTACACCTTC. This encodes CASSPGDRNYGYTF.

The rearrangement links TRBV6-1 to TRBJ2-2, with a weak D call TRBD1 (6 bases). V was trimmed by 4 bases and J by 2 bases, leaving 11 bases between them. Looked up from germline, CDR1 is MNHNS and CDR2 is SASEGT. The CDR3 totals 15 residues. CDR3 DNA sequence: TGTGCCAGCAGTGTCGACAGGATCAACACCGGGGAGCTGTTTTTT. Its translation is CASSVDRINTGELFF.

V is TRBV7-2 and J is TRBJ2-7; D perhaps matches TRBD2 (5 bases). The germline gives CDR1 SGHTA, CDR2 FQGNSA. The V end was cut by 5 bases, the J end by 0 bases, with 8 bases between. The CDR3 covers 13 residues. In DNA form, the CDR3 reads TGTGCCAGCAGCCGCAGCGGCTCCTACGAGCAGTACTTC. Protein sequence: CASSRSGSYEQYF.

This chain joins TRBV2 and TRBJ1-3; 9 bases agree with TRBD1. Germline CDR1 SNHLY, CDR2 FYNNEI. The V gene end was trimmed by 4 bases and the J gene end by 0 bases; junction bases not matched to a gene: 4. The CDR3 runs to 16 residues. CDR3 sequence (DNA): TGTGCCAGCAGTGGGGACAGGGCTATCTCTGGAAACACCATATATTTT. Residues: CASSGDRAISGNTIYF.

The J gene is TRBJ1-6, the V gene TRBV9; TRBD1 matches 11 bases. The length of the CDR3 is 16 residues. The V and J ends lost 1 base and 9 bases, in that order; junction bases with no gene match: 6. Germline V gene lookup returns CDR1 SGDLS and CDR2 YYNGEE. This CDR3 reads CASSVYGTGGSSPLHF. CDR3 sequence (DNA): TGTGCCAGCAGCGTATACGGGACAGGGGGGAGTTCACCCCTCCACTTT.

The chain couples TRBV4-1 to TRBJ2-7, with D possibly matching TRBD1 (5 bases). The CDR3 runs to 17 residues. The germline CDR1 and CDR2 sequences are MGHRA and YSYEKL. Between the trimmed V and J ends, which lost 2 bases and 3 bases, there was a span of 20 bases. In DNA form, the CDR3 reads TGCGCCAGCAGCCAATCGAATTTGGGGCTCTGGGACTACGAGCAGTACTTC. It encodes CASSQSNLGLWDYEQYF.

The chain joins TRBV2 to TRBJ2-5; D perhaps matches TRBD2 (6 bases). CDR1 is SNHLY and CDR2 is FYNNEI in the germline V gene. The ends were cut back, 4 bases at V and 4 bases at J, with 13 bases in the middle. This CDR3 has 14 residues. The CDR3 DNA is TGTGCCAGCAGTGTAGTAGGACTATTAGAGACCCAGTACTTC. Translated: CASSVVGLLETQYF.

CDR3 bases: TGTGCCAGCAGGAGAGGGGGGAGTCTGGGCGAGCAGTACTTC. Amino acids: CASRRGGSLGEQYF. V is TRBV11-2 and J is TRBJ2-7; D could derive from TRBD1 or TRBD2 (6 bases each). Looked up from germline, CDR1 is SGHAT and CDR2 is FQNNGV. The CDR3 is 14 amino acids. V was cut by 6 bases and J by 6 bases, with 18 bases left in between.

V is TRBV18 and J is TRBJ2-3; 9 bases are shared with TRBD2. V shed 2 bases, J shed 4 bases, and the junction held 10 bases outside the gene matches. The CDR3 consists of 17 residues. Germline assignment: CDR1 KGHSH and CDR2 LQKENI. CDR3 amino acids: CASSPLSGGGAPDTQYF. Here the CDR3 DNA reads TGTGCCAGCTCACCATTATCCGGCGGGGGGGCCCCAGATACGCAGTATTTT. Full variable domain (missing parts from reference TRBV18 and TRBJ2-3): NAGVMQNPRHLVRRRGQEARLRCSPMKGHSHVYWYRQLPEEGLKFMVYLQKENIIDESGMPKERFSAEFPKEGPSILRIQQVVRGDSAAYFCASSPLSGGGAPDTQYFGPGTRLTVL.